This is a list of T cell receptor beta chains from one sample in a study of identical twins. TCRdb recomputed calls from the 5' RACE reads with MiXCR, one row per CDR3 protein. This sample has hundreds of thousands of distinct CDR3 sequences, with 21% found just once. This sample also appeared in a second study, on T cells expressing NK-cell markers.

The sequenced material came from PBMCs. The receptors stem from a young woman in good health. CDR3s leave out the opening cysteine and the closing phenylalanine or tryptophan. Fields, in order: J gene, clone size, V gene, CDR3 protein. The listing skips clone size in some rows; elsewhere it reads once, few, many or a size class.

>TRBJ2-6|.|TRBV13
ASSSSWGANVLT
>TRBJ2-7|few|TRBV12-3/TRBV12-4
ASSWATYEQY
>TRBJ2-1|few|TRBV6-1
ASSDVLGEV
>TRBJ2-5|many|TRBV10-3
ATTSGGEETQY
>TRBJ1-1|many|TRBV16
ASSQFGQGDAEAF
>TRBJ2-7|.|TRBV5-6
ASGDRGSYEQY
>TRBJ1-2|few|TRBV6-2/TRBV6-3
ASSYRLGYT
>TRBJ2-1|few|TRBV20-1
SASVRLLNEQF
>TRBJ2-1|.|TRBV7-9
ASSFPGQGDNEQF
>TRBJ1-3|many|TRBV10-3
AISRETGNTIY
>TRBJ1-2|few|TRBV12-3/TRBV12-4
ASSLRTEPTGYT
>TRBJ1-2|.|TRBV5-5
ASSPTRGLNGYT
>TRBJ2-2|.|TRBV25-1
ASSDRPLANTGELF
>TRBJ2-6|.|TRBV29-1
SVDGGALSGANVLT
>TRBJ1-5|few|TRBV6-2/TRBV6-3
ASSYPGQGGQPQH
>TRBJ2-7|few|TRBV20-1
SARDRAPGGYEQY